This TCR beta chain was identified in a study of control samples from healthy donors and cancer patients (TCRdb year 2020). In regard to this clone: Its target antigen remains unknown. Base qualities are not provided; no much larger clone lies one nucleotide away.

Libraries were constructed by the immunoSEQ multiplex PCR assay. TCRdb obtained this table from immuneACCESS and retained in-frame rearrangements with V and J assigned. These tables miss some clones; where compared with another copy, unresolved V genes account for less than half of the shortfall, and the remainder is unexplained. The sample data list approximately 150,000 clones, and about 90% of these were observed just once. The ten top clones hold under 2% of the sample. Sequencing was performed on blood. This TCR derives from a man aged 18-30 years in good health.

The CDR3 here reads CASPGEHTDTQYF. The DNA reads as follows: TGTGCCAGCCCCGGGGAGCACACAGATACGCAGTATTTT. The chain joins TRBV21-1 to TRBJ2-3; the tabulated D call, TRBD2, remains unverified against the DNA. TRBV21-1 is assigned pseudogene status. The CDR3, from cysteine to phenylalanine, totals 13 residues. Only CDR3 DNA is held: 39 bases, read in frame from base 1.